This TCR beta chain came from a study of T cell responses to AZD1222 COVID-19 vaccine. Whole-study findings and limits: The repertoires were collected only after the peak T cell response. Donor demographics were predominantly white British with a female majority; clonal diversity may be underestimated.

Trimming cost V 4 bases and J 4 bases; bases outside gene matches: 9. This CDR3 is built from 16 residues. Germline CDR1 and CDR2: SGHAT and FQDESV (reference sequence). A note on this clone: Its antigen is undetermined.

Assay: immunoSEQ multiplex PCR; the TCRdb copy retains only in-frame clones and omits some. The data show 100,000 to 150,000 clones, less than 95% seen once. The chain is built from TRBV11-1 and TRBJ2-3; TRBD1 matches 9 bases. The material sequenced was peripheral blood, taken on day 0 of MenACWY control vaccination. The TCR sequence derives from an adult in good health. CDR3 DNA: TGTGCCAGCAGCTCGGGATTACAGGGGGCCGCAGATACGCAGTATTTT. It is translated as CASSSGLQGAADTQYF.